Presented here are 29 T cell receptor beta chains from one specimen sequenced in a study of human T cells and chemical hapten exposure. Noted time point: healthy volunteer bleed at 2 weeks. Researchers extracted total RNA from unfractionated whole blood. Each CDR3 protein is one row after TCRdb ran MiXCR on the RACE reads. The table records around 130,000 distinct CDR3 sequences, about 9.4% of them present only once. Sequencing used whole blood. All receptors derive from a male donor in good health. Some clones in this sample may be carry-over from other donors' samples.

This clonotype was seen a handful of times. The chain has TRBV12-3 or TRBV12-4 and TRBJ1-1; 8 bases line up with TRBD1. After removal of 5 bases from V and 10 bases from J, the junction contained 12 bases not matched to a gene. This CDR3 is 14 amino acids long. As DNA, the CDR3 is TGTGCCAGCAGTCCGATCTCTCCCGACAGGGGAGCTTTCTTT. This encodes CASSPISPDRGAFF.

There are a few counts of this clonotype. This chain connects TRBV19 to TRBJ2-7; D gene ambiguous. Germline V lookup: CDR1 LNHDA, CDR2 SQIVND (reference sequence). V was clipped by 2 bases and J by 2 bases, with 13 bases between them. This CDR3 has 15 residues. The chain's CDR3 is CASSIILSSPYEQYF. Here the CDR3 DNA reads TGTGCCAGTAGTATAATCTTGAGTAGCCCCTACGAGCAGTACTTC.

There are a few counts of this clonotype. V and J are TRBV3-1 and TRBJ1-4, with D perhaps TRBD1 (5 bases). Trimming stripped 5 bases from V and 0 bases from J, with 13 bases between. CDR3 length: 16 residues. CDR1 and CDR2 (germline): LGHDT, YNNKEL (reference sequence). Here the CDR3 reads CASSVLPTATNEKLFF. The CDR3 nucleotides read TGTGCCAGCAGCGTTCTCCCGACAGCAACTAATGAAAAACTGTTTTTT.

This clonotype was counted only a few times. The rearrangement joins TRBV7-2 to TRBJ1-5, with D perhaps TRBD1 (6 bases). Germline CDR1 SGHTA, CDR2 FQGNSA. V lost 1 base, J lost 10 bases, and 8 bases lay in between. This CDR3 region has 12 residues. CDR3 in amino acids: CASSLGGHPQHF. The CDR3 DNA reads TGTGCCAGCAGCTTAGGGGGACACCCCCAGCATTTT. The whole variable domain, filled in from reference TRBV7-2 and TRBJ1-5, reads GAGVSQSPSNKVTEKGKDVELRCDPISGHTALYWYRQSLGQGLEFLIYFQGNSAPDKSGLPSDRFSAERTGGSVSTLTIQRTQQEDSAVYLCASSLGGHPQHFGDGTRLSIL.

The rearrangement joins TRBV5-4 to TRBJ2-7; 9 bases line up with TRBD1. CDR1 and CDR2 from the germline V gene are SGHNT and YYREEE (reference sequence). V shed 4 bases, J shed 5 bases, and the junction held 13 bases outside the gene matches. CDR3 length: 16 amino acids. The CDR3 region has the DNA TGTGCCAGCAGCCCACCCGGGACAGGGAACTTCGACGAGCAGTACTTC. This gives the protein CASSPPGTGNFDEQYF.

V usage is TRBV7-2 and J usage is TRBJ1-3; D unclear. V lost 4 bases, J lost 0 bases, and 10 bases lay in between. The CDR3 runs to 15 residues. Germline V CDR1 and CDR2: SGHTA, FQGNSA. The CDR3 DNA reads TGTGCCAGCAGCTCCCTAGCCTCCTCTGGAAACACCATATATTTT. Translation gives CASSSLASSGNTIYF.

The chain uses TRBV19 and TRBJ1-6, with 9 positions matching TRBD1. The CDR3 sequence is 17 residues long. V lost 4 bases to trimming and J lost 10 bases; unmatched junction nucleotides: 14. Germline CDR1 and CDR2: LNHDA and SQIVND (reference sequence). The CDR3 loop is CASSTHSGQGRGSPLHF. DNA for the CDR3: TGTGCCAGTAGTACACACTCGGGACAGGGAAGAGGGTCACCCCTCCACTTT.

V and J are TRBV5-1 and TRBJ1-6; D is possibly TRBD1 (6 bases). Germline CDR1 SGHRS, CDR2 YFSETQ. Trimming shortened V by 1 base and J by 0 bases, and 11 bases separated the two germline ends. This CDR3 is 17 amino acids long. For the CDR3, the DNA is TGCGCCAGCAGCTTGAACAGGGTGAGCTCCTATAATTCACCCCTCCACTTT. Its protein is CASSLNRVSSYNSPLHF.

This clonotype was found a few times. One end of the junction fails to match germline, which may point to a read error. CDR3 in amino acids: CATTREMSGRVNEQFF. DNA for the CDR3: TGTGCCACCACCAGAGAAATGAGCGGGAGGGTCAATGAGCAGTTCTTC. The chain links TRBV15 to TRBJ2-1; the match to TRBD2 covers 10 bases. Germline CDR1 is LNHNV and CDR2 is YYDKDF (reference sequence). The CDR3 runs to 16 residues.

This clonotype showed up many times. This chain links TRBV29-1 with TRBJ1-2, with D perhaps TRBD1 (5 bases). CDR1 SQVTM and CDR2 ANQGSEA come from the germline V gene. The ends were cut back, 7 bases at V and 6 bases at J, with 12 bases in the middle. The CDR3 runs 11 residues. CDR3 region: CSATGEDGYTF. CDR3 nucleotide sequence: TGCAGCGCCACAGGTGAGGATGGCTACACCTTC.

This clonotype has more than one count but fewer than ten. The chain combines TRBV3-1 with TRBJ2-1, with TRBD2 matching 10 bases. Germline CDR1 is LGHDT and CDR2 is YNNKEL (reference sequence). There are 17 residues in the CDR3. The J segment lost 0 bases and the V segment lost 4 bases, leaving 6 bases of the junction unmatched. CDR3 residues: CASSRLLAGPSYNEQFF. The CDR3 region has the DNA TGTGCCAGCAGCCGTTTACTAGCGGGGCCCTCCTACAATGAGCAGTTCTTC.

This sequence joins TRBV14 and TRBJ2-7; D not resolved. The CDR3 is made up of 14 amino acids. V was pared by 4 bases and J by 2 bases, with 12 bases between. Germline V gene lookup returns CDR1 SGHDN and CDR2 FVKESK. CDR3 region: CASSPQTGAYEQYF. The CDR3 DNA follows: TGTGCCAGCAGCCCGCAGACGGGCGCCTACGAGCAGTACTTC.

The V call is TRBV6-5, the J call TRBJ2-4; D may be TRBD1 (5 bases). The CDR3 contains 15 residues. The V end lost 5 bases, the J end lost 5 bases, and 16 bases lay between the germline ends. The germline gives CDR1 MNHEY, CDR2 SVGAGI. CDR3 amino acids: CASSIRQLGQNIQYF. CDR3 DNA sequence: TGTGCCAGCAGTATCCGACAGCTGGGGCAAAACATTCAGTACTTC.

This clonotype was counted a few times. The chain links TRBV5-1 to TRBJ2-3; the D is unclear. Trimming stripped 0 bases from V and 2 bases from J, with 7 bases between. CDR1 is SGHRS and CDR2 is YFSETQ in the germline V gene. This CDR3 region has 14 residues. As DNA, the CDR3 is TGCGCCAGCAGCTTGGACCATTACACAGATACGCAGTATTTT. The encoded protein is CASSLDHYTDTQYF.

This clonotype was found many times. The chain recombines TRBV12-3 or TRBV12-4 with TRBJ2-3, with 7 bases fitting TRBD2. V trimming: 5 bases; J trimming: 4 bases; junction bases outside the gene matches: 3. The CDR3 loop spans 13 amino acids. CDR3 sequence (DNA): TGTGCCAGCAGTGAGGGGAGGGCAGATACGCAGTATTTT. Its translation: CASSEGRADTQYF.

This clonotype was observed a handful of times. The CDR3 sequence is CASSSGPGLAGEYAYNEQFF. The CDR3 coding sequence is TGTGCCAGCAGTTCCGGTCCGGGACTAGCGGGAGAGTACGCCTACAATGAGCAGTTCTTC. The chain is built from TRBV12-3 or TRBV12-4 and TRBJ2-1; 14 bases are shared with TRBD2. The V gene end was trimmed by 4 bases and the J gene end by 2 bases; junction bases not matched to a gene: 13. This CDR3 is 20 amino acids long.

This clonotype has more than one count but fewer than ten. The V gene is TRBV7-2, the J gene TRBJ2-7; 9 bases line up with TRBD2. V was clipped by 2 bases and J by 6 bases; unmatched bases: 5. The CDR3 runs 14 residues. The germline gives CDR1 SGHTA, CDR2 FQGNSA. This CDR3 reads CASSLRLAGSEQYF. In DNA form, the CDR3 reads TGTGCCAGCAGCTTAAGGCTAGCGGGAAGCGAGCAGTACTTC. Full variable domain (missing parts from reference TRBV7-2 and TRBJ2-7): GAGVSQSPSNKVTEKGKDVELRCDPISGHTALYWYRQSLGQGLEFLIYFQGNSAPDKSGLPSDRFSAERTGGSVSTLTIQRTQQEDSAVYLCASSLRLAGSEQYFGPGTRLTVT.

This clonotype was detected many times. The rearrangement links TRBV5-6 to TRBJ2-6, with TRBD1 matching 7 bases. Germline assignment: CDR1 SGHDT and CDR2 YYEEEE. This CDR3 spans 15 amino acids. The J segment lost 2 bases and the V segment lost 1 base, leaving 0 bases of the junction unmatched. The CDR3 loop is CASSLTGAGANVLTF. The CDR3 DNA follows: TGTGCCAGCAGCTTGACAGGGGCTGGGGCCAACGTCCTGACTTTC.

Comment on this clonotype: A clone one base away is much larger, so this may be a read error. The chain combines TRBV5-1 with TRBJ2-1; the D gene could be TRBD1 or TRBD2 (6 bases each). The CDR3 is 15 amino acids. V was shortened by 5 bases and J by 8 bases, with 20 bases between the two germline ends. The germline V gene encodes CDR1 SGHRS and CDR2 YFSETQ. The CDR3 loop reads CASSWGATVEDEQFF. CDR3 coding DNA: TGCGCCAGCAGTTGGGGGGCCACGGTGGAAGATGAGCAGTTCTTC.

This clonotype was counted ten times or more. V and J are TRBV6-5 and TRBJ1-1; D is undetermined. Trimming removed 0 bases at V and 9 bases at J, with 14 bases between. The length of the CDR3 is 14 residues. Germline CDR1 reads MNHEY; CDR2 reads SVGAGI. Here the CDR3 reads CASSYSEAVGKAFF. The CDR3 nucleotides read TGTGCCAGCAGTTACTCCGAGGCGGTGGGAAAAGCTTTCTTT.

The gene calls are TRBV7-6 and TRBJ1-1, with D perhaps matching TRBD1 (5 bases). V was shortened by 3 bases and J by 0 bases, with 17 bases between the two germline ends. This CDR3 has 17 amino acids. From germline, CDR1 is SGHVS and CDR2 FNYEAQ. DNA for the CDR3: TGTGCCAGCAGCTTCAGGGTGGTTGGTCTTATGAACACTGAAGCTTTCTTT. Its translation: CASSFRVVGLMNTEAFF.

This clonotype was seen a few times. V and J are TRBV5-1 and TRBJ1-2, with a possible D match to TRBD1 (6 bases). Germline CDR1 is SGHRS and CDR2 is YFSETQ. The V gene lost 1 base and the J gene lost 3 bases, with 13 bases spanning the gap. The CDR3 runs to 15 residues. The chain's CDR3 is CASSLNGGEDYGYTF. CDR3 coding DNA: TGCGCCAGCAGCTTGAACGGGGGCGAAGACTATGGCTACACCTTC.

This clonotype came up a few times. V is TRBV5-1 and J is TRBJ1-1; no firm D call. The CDR3 is 14 residues long. The V and J ends lost 3 bases and 1 base respectively, with 10 bases between them. Germline assignment: CDR1 SGHRS and CDR2 YFSETQ. CDR3: CASSYKAGNTEAFF. CDR3 DNA: TGCGCCAGCAGCTATAAAGCAGGGAACACTGAAGCTTTCTTT.

This clonotype showed up just a few times. This chain connects TRBV11-2 to TRBJ2-3; D call uncertain. Trimming took off 0 bases at V and 9 bases at J, with 1 base between the two ends. Germline V gives CDR1 SGHAT, CDR2 FQNNGV. This CDR3 has 10 amino acids. CDR3 loop: CASSLDTQYF. In DNA, the CDR3 is TGTGCCAGCAGCTTAGACACGCAGTATTTT.

This clonotype was observed a few times. The rearrangement joins TRBV6-1 to TRBJ2-7; TRBD2 might be the D (5 bases). The germline V gene encodes CDR1 MNHNS and CDR2 SASEGT. The CDR3 extends over 14 amino acids. V lost 5 bases and J 2 bases, leaving 13 bases between the germline ends. CDR3 amino acids: CASSLSGEAYEQYF. For the CDR3, the DNA is TGTGCCAGCAGTCTCTCCGGGGAAGCCTACGAGCAGTACTTC.

In its sample, this clonotype was seen a few times. The CDR3 DNA reads as TGTGCCAGCAGGATCGGGACAGGGGCGAGGGAGCAGTACTTC. Its protein product is CASRIGTGAREQYF. This rearrangement joins TRBV2 to TRBJ2-7, with 10 bases that match TRBD1. Germline CDR1 SNHLY, CDR2 FYNNEI. This CDR3 contains 14 residues. J was trimmed by 7 bases and V by 6 bases; bases with no gene match: 9.

Ten or more counts support this clonotype. The gene calls are TRBV10-1 and TRBJ2-1; the D gene is possibly TRBD2 (5 bases). CDR3 length: 14 residues. Trimming took off 5 bases at V and 7 bases at J, with 15 bases between the two ends. Germline CDR1 WNHNN, CDR2 SYGVQD (reference sequence). CDR3 sequence: CASSSEPPGNEQFF. The CDR3 region has the DNA TGCGCCAGCAGTTCCGAGCCCCCGGGGAATGAGCAGTTCTTC.

This clonotype showed up just a few times. DNA of the CDR3: TGTGCCAGCAGCTTAGTACTTGCAGGCTCCTACGAGCAGTACTTC. It codes for CASSLVLAGSYEQYF. The V and J genes are TRBV7-6 and TRBJ2-7; D call uncertain. The CDR3 is 15 residues long. V lost 1 base, J lost 0 bases, and 10 bases lay in between. Germline-derived CDR1 and CDR2 are SGHVS and FNYEAQ.

In its sample, this clonotype was seen a few times. This sequence joins TRBV27 and TRBJ2-7; tentatively, D is TRBD1 or TRBD2 (5 bases each). Germline V gives CDR1 MNHEY, CDR2 SMNVEV (reference sequence). This CDR3 has 14 amino acids. The V gene lost 6 bases and the J gene lost 3 bases, with 15 bases spanning the gap. The CDR3 DNA is TGTGCCAGCAGCGGAGGACACGCCAACTACGAGCAGTACTTC. It encodes CASSGGHANYEQYF.